This T cell receptor beta chain was captured by sequencing in a study of blood T cell repertoires in COVID-19. Background on the study: The analysed material was cDNA or gDNA that came from T cells, B-cell-depleted T cells, or PBMCs.

CDR1 is LGHNA and CDR2 is YNFKEQ in the germline V gene. V lost 0 bases to trimming and J lost 5 bases; unmatched junction nucleotides: 9. The CDR3 is made up of 17 amino acids. In the study's own analysis: From reference gene primer amplification, estimates of nucleated cell counts were derived. Profiling relied on immunoSEQ multiplex PCR, and the TCRdb table lists in-frame clones only, not all of them. V, J and clone size are taken as reported in that table, and D and trimming were inferred from the DNA itself. There are about 140,000 clones in the sample; over 60% occur only once, and more than 3.5% lies in the top ten.

Sequencing was carried out using peripheral blood. The TCR sequence derives from an elderly woman with active or convalescent COVID-19. The rearrangement links TRBV4-2 to TRBJ2-5, with TRBD2 identical over 10 bases. The CDR3 protein is CASSQDLLAGGLETQYF. For the CDR3, the DNA is TGTGCCAGCAGCCAAGATCTATTAGCGGGGGGACTTGAGACCCAGTACTTC.